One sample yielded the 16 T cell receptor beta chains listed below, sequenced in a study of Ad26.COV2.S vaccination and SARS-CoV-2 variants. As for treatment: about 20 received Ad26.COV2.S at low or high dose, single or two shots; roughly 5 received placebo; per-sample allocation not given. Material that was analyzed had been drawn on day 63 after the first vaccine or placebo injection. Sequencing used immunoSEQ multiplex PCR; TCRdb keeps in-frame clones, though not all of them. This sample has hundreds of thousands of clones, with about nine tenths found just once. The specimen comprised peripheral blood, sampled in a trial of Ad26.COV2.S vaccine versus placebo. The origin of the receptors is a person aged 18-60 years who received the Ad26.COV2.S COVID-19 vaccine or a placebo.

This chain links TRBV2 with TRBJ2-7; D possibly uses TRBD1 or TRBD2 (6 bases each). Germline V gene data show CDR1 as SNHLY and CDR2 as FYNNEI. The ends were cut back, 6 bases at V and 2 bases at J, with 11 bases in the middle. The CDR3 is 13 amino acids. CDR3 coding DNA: TGTGCCAGCAGGGGGGGCCTCACCTACGAGCAGTACTTC. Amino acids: CASRGGLTYEQYF.

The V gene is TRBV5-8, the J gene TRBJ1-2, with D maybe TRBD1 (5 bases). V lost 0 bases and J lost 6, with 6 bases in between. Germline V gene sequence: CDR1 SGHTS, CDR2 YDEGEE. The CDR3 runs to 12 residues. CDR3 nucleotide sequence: TGTGCCAGCAGCTTGGCGGGGGATGGCTACACCTTC. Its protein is CASSLAGDGYTF.

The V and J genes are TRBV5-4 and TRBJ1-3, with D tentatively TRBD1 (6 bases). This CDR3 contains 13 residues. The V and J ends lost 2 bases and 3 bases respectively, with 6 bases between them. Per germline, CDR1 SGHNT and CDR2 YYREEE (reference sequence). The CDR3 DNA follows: TGTGCCAGCAGCTTCAGGGGTGGAAACACCATATATTTT. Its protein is CASSFRGGNTIYF.

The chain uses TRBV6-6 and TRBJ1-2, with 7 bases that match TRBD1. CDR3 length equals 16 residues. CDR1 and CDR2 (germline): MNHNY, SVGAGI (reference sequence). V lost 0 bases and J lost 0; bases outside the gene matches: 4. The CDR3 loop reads CASSYSAGGANYGYTF. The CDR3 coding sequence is TGTGCCAGCAGTTACTCGGCAGGGGGAGCTAACTATGGCTACACCTTC.

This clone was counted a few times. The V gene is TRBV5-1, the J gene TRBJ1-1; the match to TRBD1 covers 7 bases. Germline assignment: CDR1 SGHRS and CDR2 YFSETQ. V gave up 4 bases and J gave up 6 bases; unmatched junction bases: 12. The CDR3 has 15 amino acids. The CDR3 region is CASSTRQGKSAEAFF. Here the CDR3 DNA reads TGCGCCAGCAGCACCAGACAGGGAAAAAGCGCTGAAGCTTTCTTT. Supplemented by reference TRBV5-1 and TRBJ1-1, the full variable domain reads KAGVTQTPRYLIKTRGQQVTLSCSPISGHRSVSWYQQTPGQGLQFLFEYFSETQRNKGNFPGRFSGRQFSNSRSEMNVSTLELGDSALYLCASSTRQGKSAEAFFGQGTRLTVV.

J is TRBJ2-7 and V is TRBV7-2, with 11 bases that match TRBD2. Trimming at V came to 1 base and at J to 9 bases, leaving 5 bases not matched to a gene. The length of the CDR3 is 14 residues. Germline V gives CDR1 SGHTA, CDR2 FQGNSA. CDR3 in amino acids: CASSLGTSGFGQYF. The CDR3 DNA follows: TGTGCCAGCAGCTTAGGGACTAGCGGGTTCGGGCAGTACTTC.

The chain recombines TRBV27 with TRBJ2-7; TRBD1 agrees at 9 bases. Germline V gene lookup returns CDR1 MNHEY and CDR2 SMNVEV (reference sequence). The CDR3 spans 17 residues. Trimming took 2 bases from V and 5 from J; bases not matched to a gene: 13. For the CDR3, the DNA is TGTGCCAGCAGTTTAACGACAAAGGACAGGGGAACCAACGAGCAGTACTTC. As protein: CASSLTTKDRGTNEQYF.

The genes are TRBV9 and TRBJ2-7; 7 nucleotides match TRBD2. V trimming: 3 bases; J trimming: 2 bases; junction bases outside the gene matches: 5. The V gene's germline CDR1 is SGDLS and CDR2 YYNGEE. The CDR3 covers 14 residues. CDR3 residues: CASSEGGTPYEQYF. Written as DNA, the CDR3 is TGTGCCAGCAGCGAGGGAGGGACTCCCTACGAGCAGTACTTC. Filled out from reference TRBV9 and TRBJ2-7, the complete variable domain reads DSGVTQTPKHLITATGQRVTLRCSPRSGDLSVYWYQQSLDQGLQFLIQYYNGEERAKGNILERFSAQQFPDLHSELNLSSLELGDSALYFCASSEGGTPYEQYFGPGTRLTVT.

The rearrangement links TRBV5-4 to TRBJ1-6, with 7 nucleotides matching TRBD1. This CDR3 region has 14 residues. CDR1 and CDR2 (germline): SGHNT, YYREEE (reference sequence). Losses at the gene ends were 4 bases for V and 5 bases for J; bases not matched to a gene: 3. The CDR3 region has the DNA TGTGCCAGCAGCACGACAGGGAATAATTCACCCCTCCACTTT. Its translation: CASSTTGNNSPLHF.

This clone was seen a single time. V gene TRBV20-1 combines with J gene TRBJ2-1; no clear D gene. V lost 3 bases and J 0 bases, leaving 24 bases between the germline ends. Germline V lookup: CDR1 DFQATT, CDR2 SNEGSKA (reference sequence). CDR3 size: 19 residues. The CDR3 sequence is CSASSPPWGSSSSYNEQFF. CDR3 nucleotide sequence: TGCAGTGCTAGTTCTCCCCCCTGGGGTAGCAGTAGCTCCTACAATGAGCAGTTCTTC.

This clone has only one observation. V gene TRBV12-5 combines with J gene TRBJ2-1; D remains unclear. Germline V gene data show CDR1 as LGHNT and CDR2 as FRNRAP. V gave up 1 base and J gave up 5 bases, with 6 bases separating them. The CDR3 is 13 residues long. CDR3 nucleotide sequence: TGTGCTAGTGGTTTGGGGAACAACAATGAGCAGTTCTTC. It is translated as CASGLGNNNEQFF.

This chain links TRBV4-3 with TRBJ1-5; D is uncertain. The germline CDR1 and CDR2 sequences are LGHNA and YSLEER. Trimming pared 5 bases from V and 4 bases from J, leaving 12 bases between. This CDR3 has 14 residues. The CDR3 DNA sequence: TGCGCCAGCAGCGTTGATGGAGGAAATCAGCCCCAGCATTTT. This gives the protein CASSVDGGNQPQHF.

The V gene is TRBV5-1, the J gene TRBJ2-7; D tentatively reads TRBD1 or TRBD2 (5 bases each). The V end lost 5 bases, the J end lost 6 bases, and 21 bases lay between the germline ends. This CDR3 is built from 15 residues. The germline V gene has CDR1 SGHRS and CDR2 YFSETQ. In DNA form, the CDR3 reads TGCGCCAGCAGGGTCGGGACCCAAACTTGGGGCGAGCAGTACTTC. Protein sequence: CASRVGTQTWGEQYF.

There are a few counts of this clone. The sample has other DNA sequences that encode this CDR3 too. This CDR3 reads CASSYRGSQPQHF. CDR3 DNA sequence: TGTGCCAGCAGTTACAGGGGAAGTCAGCCCCAGCATTTT. The rearrangement joins TRBV7-2 to TRBJ1-5; TRBD1 matches at 7 bases. The germline V gene encodes CDR1 SGHTA and CDR2 FQGNSA. The CDR3 sequence is 13 residues long. V dropped 6 bases and J dropped 6; count of bases not matched to a gene: 5.

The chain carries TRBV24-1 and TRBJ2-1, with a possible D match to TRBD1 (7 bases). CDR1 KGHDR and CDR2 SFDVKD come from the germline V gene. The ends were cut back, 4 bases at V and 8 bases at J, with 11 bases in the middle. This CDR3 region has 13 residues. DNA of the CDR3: TGTGCCACCAGTGAAGGCAGGGGGGATGAGCAGTTCTTC. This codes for CATSEGRGDEQFF.

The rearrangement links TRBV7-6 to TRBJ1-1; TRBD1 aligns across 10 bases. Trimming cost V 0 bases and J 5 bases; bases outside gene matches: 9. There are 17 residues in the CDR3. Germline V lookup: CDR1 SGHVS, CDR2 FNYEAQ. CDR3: CASSLAPSTGGRTEAFF. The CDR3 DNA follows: TGTGCCAGCAGCTTAGCGCCTTCGACAGGGGGCCGAACTGAAGCTTTCTTT.